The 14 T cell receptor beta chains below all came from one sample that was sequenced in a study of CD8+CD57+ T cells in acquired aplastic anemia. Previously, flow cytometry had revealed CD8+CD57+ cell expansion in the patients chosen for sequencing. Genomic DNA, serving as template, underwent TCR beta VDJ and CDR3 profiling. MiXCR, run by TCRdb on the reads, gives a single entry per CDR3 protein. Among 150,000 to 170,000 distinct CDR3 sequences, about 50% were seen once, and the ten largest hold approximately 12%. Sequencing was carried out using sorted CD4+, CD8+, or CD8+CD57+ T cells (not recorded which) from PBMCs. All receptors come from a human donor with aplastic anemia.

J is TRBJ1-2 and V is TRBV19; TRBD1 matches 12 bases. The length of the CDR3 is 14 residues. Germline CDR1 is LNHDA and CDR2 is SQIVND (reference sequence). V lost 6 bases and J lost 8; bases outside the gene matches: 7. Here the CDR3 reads CASREGQGARGYTF. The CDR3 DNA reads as TGTGCCAGTAGAGAGGGACAGGGGGCGCGAGGCTACACCTTC.

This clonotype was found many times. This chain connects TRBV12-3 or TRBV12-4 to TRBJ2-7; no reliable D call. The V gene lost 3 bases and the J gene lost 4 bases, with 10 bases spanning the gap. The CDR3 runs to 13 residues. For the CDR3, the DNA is TGTGCCAGCAGTTTCCCCGCTAGTTACGAGCAGTACTTC. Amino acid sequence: CASSFPASYEQYF.

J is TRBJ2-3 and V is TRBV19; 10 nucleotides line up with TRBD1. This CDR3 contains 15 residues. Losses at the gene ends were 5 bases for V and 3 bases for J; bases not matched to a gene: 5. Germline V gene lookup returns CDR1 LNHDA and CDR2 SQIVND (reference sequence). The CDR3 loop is CASSSRDRGTDTQYF. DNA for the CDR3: TGTGCCAGTAGTTCCCGGGACAGGGGAACAGATACGCAGTATTTT.

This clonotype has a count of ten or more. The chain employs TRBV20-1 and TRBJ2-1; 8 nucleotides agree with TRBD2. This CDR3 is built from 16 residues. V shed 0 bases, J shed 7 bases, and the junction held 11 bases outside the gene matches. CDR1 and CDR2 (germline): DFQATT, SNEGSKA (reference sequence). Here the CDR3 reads CSARDLAGSHQNEQFF. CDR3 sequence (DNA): TGCAGTGCTAGAGACCTAGCGGGCTCACACCAGAATGAGCAGTTCTTC.

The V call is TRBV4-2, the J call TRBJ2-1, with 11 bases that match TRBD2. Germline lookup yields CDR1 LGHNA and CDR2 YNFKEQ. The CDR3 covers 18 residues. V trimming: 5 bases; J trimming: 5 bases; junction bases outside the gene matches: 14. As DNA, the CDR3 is TGTGCCAGCAGCAACCCCTTGCTAGCGGGGGGCTTTAACAATGAGCAGTTCTTC. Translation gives CASSNPLLAGGFNNEQFF.

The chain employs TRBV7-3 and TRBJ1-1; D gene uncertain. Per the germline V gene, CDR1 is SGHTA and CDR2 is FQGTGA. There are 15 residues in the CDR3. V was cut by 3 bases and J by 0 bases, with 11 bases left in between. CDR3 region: CASSLRQGVNTEAFF. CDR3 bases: TGTGCCAGCAGCTTGCGACAAGGCGTGAACACTGAAGCTTTCTTT.

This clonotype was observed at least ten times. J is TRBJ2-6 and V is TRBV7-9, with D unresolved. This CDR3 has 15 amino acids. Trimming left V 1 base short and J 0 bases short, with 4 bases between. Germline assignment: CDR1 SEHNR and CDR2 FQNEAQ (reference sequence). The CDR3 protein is CASSLEGSGANVLTF. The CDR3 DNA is TGTGCCAGCAGCTTAGAAGGCTCTGGGGCCAACGTCCTGACTTTC. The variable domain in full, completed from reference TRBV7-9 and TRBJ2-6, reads DTGVSQNPRHKITKRGQNVTFRCDPISEHNRLYWYRQTLGQGPEFLTYFQNEAQLEKSRLLSDRFSAERPKGSFSTLEIQRTEQGDSAMYLCASSLEGSGANVLTFGAGSRLTVL.

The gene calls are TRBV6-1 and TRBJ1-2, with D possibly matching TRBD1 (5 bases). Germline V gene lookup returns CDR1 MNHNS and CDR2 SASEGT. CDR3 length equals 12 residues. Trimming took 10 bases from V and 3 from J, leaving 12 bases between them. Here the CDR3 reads CATRDRDYGYTF. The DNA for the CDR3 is TGTGCCACACGGGACCGTGACTATGGCTACACCTTC.

CDR3 DNA sequence: TGCAGTGCCGGACGGTTCAATCAGCCCCAGCATTTT. Protein: CSAGRFNQPQHF. The chain has TRBV20-1 and TRBJ1-5, with D unclear. Germline lookup yields CDR1 DFQATT and CDR2 SNEGSKA (reference sequence). The length of the CDR3 is 12 residues. V gave up 6 bases and J gave up 3 bases, with 9 bases separating them.

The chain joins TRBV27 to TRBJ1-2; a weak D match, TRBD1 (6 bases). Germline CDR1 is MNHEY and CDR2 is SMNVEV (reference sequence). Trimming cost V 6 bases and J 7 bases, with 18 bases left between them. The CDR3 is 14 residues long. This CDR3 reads CASSARGGFFGYTF. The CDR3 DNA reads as TGTGCCAGCAGCGCGAGAGGGGGGTTTTTTGGCTACACCTTC.

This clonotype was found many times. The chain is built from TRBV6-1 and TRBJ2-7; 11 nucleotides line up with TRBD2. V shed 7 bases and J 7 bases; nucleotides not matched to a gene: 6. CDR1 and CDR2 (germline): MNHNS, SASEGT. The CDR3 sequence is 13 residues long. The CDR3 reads CASTSGGRYEQYF. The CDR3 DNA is TGTGCCAGCACTAGCGGGGGGAGGTATGAGCAGTACTTC.

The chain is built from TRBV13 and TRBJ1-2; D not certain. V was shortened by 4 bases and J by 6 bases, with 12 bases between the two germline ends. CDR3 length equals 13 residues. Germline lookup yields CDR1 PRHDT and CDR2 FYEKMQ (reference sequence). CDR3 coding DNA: TGTGCCAGCAGCTCCGGCCGTCGGGATGGCTACACCTTC. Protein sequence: CASSSGRRDGYTF.

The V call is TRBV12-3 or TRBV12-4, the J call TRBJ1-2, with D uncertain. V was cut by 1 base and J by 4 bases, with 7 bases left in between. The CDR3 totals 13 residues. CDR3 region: CASSLEYTYGYTF. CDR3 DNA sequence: TGTGCCAGCAGTTTAGAGTATACCTATGGCTACACCTTC.

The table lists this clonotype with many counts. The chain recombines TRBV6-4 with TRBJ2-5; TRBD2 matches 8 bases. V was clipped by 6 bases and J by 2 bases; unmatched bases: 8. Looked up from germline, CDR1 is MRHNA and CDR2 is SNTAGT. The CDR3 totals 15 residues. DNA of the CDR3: TGTGCCAGCAGCCCTGCAGCGGGGGTTCAAGAGACCCAGTACTTC. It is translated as CASSPAAGVQETQYF.